One and the same sample provided the 12 T cell receptor beta chains below, sequenced in a study of T cell responses to AZD1222 COVID-19 vaccine. This table comes from immunoSEQ multiplex PCR, and its TCRdb copy is limited to in-frame clones, with some not included. In the table there are around 120,000 clones, about nine tenths of which are singletons. The sample consisted of peripheral blood, taken on day 0 of AZD1222 vaccination. The receptors come from an adult in good health.

The chain carries TRBV7-2 and TRBJ1-1; D remains unclear. The germline CDR1 and CDR2 sequences are SGHTA and FQGNSA. Trimming left V 3 bases short and J 1 base short, with 6 bases between. There are 13 residues in the CDR3. CDR3 sequence (DNA): TGTGCCAGCAGCTTGTGGAGGAACACTGAAGCTTTCTTT. The encoded protein is CASSLWRNTEAFF. Complete variable domain (other parts from reference TRBV7-2 and TRBJ1-1): GAGVSQSPSNKVTEKGKDVELRCDPISGHTALYWYRQSLGQGLEFLIYFQGNSAPDKSGLPSDRFSAERTGGSVSTLTIQRTQQEDSAVYLCASSLWRNTEAFFGQGTRLTVV.

V gene TRBV5-5 combines with J gene TRBJ2-1; maybe TRBD1 (5 bases). Germline V gives CDR1 SGHKS, CDR2 YYEKEE (reference sequence). The V gene lost 1 base and the J gene lost 5 bases, with 19 bases spanning the gap. The CDR3 sequence is 17 residues long. CDR3 sequence: CASSLNFWTTNHNEQFF. The CDR3, as DNA: TGTGCCAGCAGCTTGAATTTCTGGACAACAAATCACAATGAGCAGTTCTTC.

Only a few counts were recorded for this clone. V usage is TRBV20-1 and J usage is TRBJ2-5; no firm D call. The CDR3 runs 12 residues. Germline CDR1 reads DFQATT; CDR2 reads SNEGSKA (reference sequence). V was cut by 3 bases and J by 3 bases, with 8 bases left in between. CDR3 in DNA: TGCAGTGCTAGTGGTTCAAAAGAGACCCAGTACTTC. Its translation: CSASGSKETQYF.

This chain joins TRBV11-2 and TRBJ2-5, with D possibly being TRBD1 (6 bases). V lost 7 bases to trimming and J lost 3 bases, with 15 bases between them. The germline V gene encodes CDR1 SGHAT and CDR2 FQNNGV. This CDR3 contains 14 residues. CDR3 nucleotide sequence: TGTGCCAGCACCGACCGCCGGACAGAAGAGACCCAGTACTTC. It yields the protein CASTDRRTEETQYF.

The chain links TRBV4-1 to TRBJ2-7; 11 positions match TRBD1. The V segment lost 0 bases and the J segment 3 bases; nucleotides outside the gene matches: 1. Germline loops: CDR1 MGHRA, CDR2 YSYEKL. The CDR3 covers 15 residues. The CDR3 loop is CASSQEGQGGYEQYF. In nucleotides, the CDR3 is TGCGCCAGCAGCCAAGAGGGACAGGGGGGCTACGAGCAGTACTTC.

The sample holds one count of this clone. V is TRBV19 and J is TRBJ2-1; 9 bases align to TRBD1. Per germline, CDR1 LNHDA and CDR2 SQIVND (reference sequence). CDR3 length: 15 residues. With V trimmed by 9 bases and J by 6 bases, 12 bases remained unmatched. The CDR3 loop is CASRNRQGGGNEQFF. CDR3 sequence (DNA): TGTGCCAGCCGGAACCGACAGGGGGGTGGCAATGAGCAGTTCTTC.

The chain links TRBV2 to TRBJ1-2; D might be TRBD1 (5 bases). V was shortened by 7 bases and J by 3 bases, with 9 bases between the two germline ends. Germline CDR1 reads SNHLY; CDR2 reads FYNNEI. The CDR3 loop spans 12 amino acids. The CDR3 protein is CASTARDYGYTF. The DNA for the CDR3 is TGTGCCAGCACAGCCAGGGACTATGGCTACACCTTC.

This chain connects TRBV6-2 or TRBV6-3 to TRBJ1-5; D gene unclear. The CDR3 spans 16 residues. Germline values: CDR1 MNHEY, CDR2 SVGEGT. The germline V and J ends were trimmed by 4 bases and 1 base, with 14 bases remaining between them. The chain's CDR3 is CASSSAGYLSNQPQHF. The CDR3, as DNA: TGTGCCAGCAGTTCCGCAGGCTATCTAAGCAATCAGCCCCAGCATTTT.

This clone was recorded once. CDR3 DNA: TGTGCCAGCAGTCCATACCAACAGGGGGTTGGGGGCTACACCTTC. Its translation is CASSPYQQGVGGYTF. The chain uses TRBV25-1 and TRBJ1-2, with 8 bases fitting TRBD1. Trimming removed 5 bases from V and 8 bases from J; junction bases left unmatched: 13. The germline gives CDR1 MGHDK, CDR2 SYGVNS. The CDR3 runs 15 residues.

The V call is TRBV4-3, the J call TRBJ2-1; 9 positions agree with TRBD2. Losses at the gene ends were 1 base for V and 7 bases for J; bases not matched to a gene: 8. The CDR3 has 16 residues. The V gene's germline CDR1 is LGHNA and CDR2 YSLEER. The CDR3 reads CASSQGRGGVGNEQFF. CDR3 DNA sequence: TGCGCCAGCAGCCAAGGGCGGGGGGGAGTAGGGAATGAGCAGTTCTTC.

This clone was picked up one time. The chain combines TRBV24-1 with TRBJ2-2; D is unresolved. This CDR3 has 15 amino acids. V lost 11 bases and J 8 bases, leaving 23 bases between the germline ends. Germline loops: CDR1 KGHDR, CDR2 SFDVKD. In nucleotides, the CDR3 is TGTGCCAACTACAAACCGGGCCCTGATCTGGGGGAGCTGTTTTTT. It specifies CANYKPGPDLGELFF.

The J gene is TRBJ1-2, the V gene TRBV5-1; 8 positions match TRBD1. Losses at the gene ends were 0 bases for V and 6 bases for J; bases not matched to a gene: 7. Germline loops: CDR1 SGHRS, CDR2 YFSETQ. The CDR3 covers 15 residues. The CDR3 is CASSLERQGADGYTF. The DNA of the CDR3 is TGCGCCAGCAGCTTGGAGAGGCAGGGGGCGGATGGCTACACCTTC.